A single sample is the source of the 13 T cell receptor beta chains below, sequenced in a study of blood T cell repertoires in COVID-19. The assay was immunoSEQ multiplex PCR, and TCRdb's table has in-frame clones only and misses some. The sample comprises around 210,000 clones, 85% of which are singletons, and roughly 4.6% rests with the top ten. Sequencing used peripheral blood. These receptors originate from a man aged 45-65 years with COVID-19, enrolled during active disease.

This clone has just one count. The chain has TRBV18 and TRBJ1-5; D may be TRBD1 (5 bases). CDR3 length equals 14 residues. The V gene's germline CDR1 is KGHSH and CDR2 LQKENI. Trimming left V 1 base short and J 5 bases short, with 9 bases between. DNA of the CDR3: TGTGCCAGCTCACCACAGACAGTTGATCAGCCCCAGCATTTT. Translation gives CASSPQTVDQPQHF.

The chain links TRBV3-1 (or the pseudogene TRBV3-2) to TRBJ1-2, with 7 bases aligning to TRBD1. V shed 7 bases and J 0 bases; nucleotides not matched to a gene: 5. The V gene's germline CDR1 is LGHDT and CDR2 YNNKEL (reference sequence). CDR3 length: 14 amino acids. Written as DNA, the CDR3 is TGTGCCAGCACCCCAGGGGGAGCTAACTATGGCTACACCTTC. It codes for CASTPGGANYGYTF.

In its sample, this clone was seen once. CDR3 sequence reads: CASSQGDWALYEQYF. In DNA form, the CDR3 reads TGCGCCAGCAGCCAAGGGGACTGGGCTCTCTACGAGCAGTACTTC. This chain joins TRBV4-1 and TRBJ2-7, with D possibly TRBD2 on 6 matching bases. V lost 1 base and J lost 3, with 13 bases in between. Germline CDR1 is MGHRA and CDR2 is YSYEKL. The length of the CDR3 is 15 residues.

This clone was seen a single time. This chain uses TRBV7-3 with TRBJ2-7, with a tentative D call TRBD1 (6 bases). CDR1 SGHTA and CDR2 FQGTGA come from the germline V gene. V was clipped by 3 bases and J by 5 bases, with 11 bases between them. The CDR3 spans 13 residues. Here the CDR3 reads CASSFGGDNEQYF. In nucleotides, the CDR3 is TGTGCCAGCAGCTTCGGTGGGGACAACGAGCAGTACTTC. The complete variable domain, with remaining parts taken from reference TRBV7-3 and TRBJ2-7, reads GAGVSQTPSNKVTEKGKYVELRCDPISGHTALYWYRQSLGQGPEFLIYFQGTGAADDSGLPNDRFFAVRPEGSVSTLKIQRTERGDSAVYLCASSFGGDNEQYFGPGTRLTVT.

This clone showed up just once. The genes are TRBV4-2 and TRBJ2-4, with 11 positions matching TRBD2. Germline assignment: CDR1 LGHNA and CDR2 YNFKEQ. The CDR3 totals 17 residues. V gave up 2 bases and J gave up 0 bases; unmatched junction bases: 3. CDR3 sequence (DNA): TGTGCCAGCAGCCAACAAACTAGCGGGGGAGCCAAAAACATTCAGTACTTC. This encodes CASSQQTSGGAKNIQYF.

The gene calls are TRBV9 and TRBJ2-2, with D perhaps TRBD2 (6 bases). Between the trimmed V and J ends, which lost 7 bases and 0 bases, there was a span of 7 bases. The CDR3 has 13 residues. CDR1 and CDR2 (germline): SGDLS, YYNGEE. The CDR3 protein is CASWGANTGELFF. DNA for the CDR3: TGTGCCAGCTGGGGGGCGAACACCGGGGAGCTGTTTTTT.

This chain links TRBV6-5 with TRBJ1-2; D is perhaps TRBD1 (6 bases). The CDR3 has 13 amino acids. Per germline, CDR1 MNHEY and CDR2 SVGAGI. Trimming removed 7 bases from V and 4 bases from J, with 13 bases in between. The CDR3 bases are TGTGCCAGCATCGACAGGATTATCTATGGCTACACCTTC. This gives the protein CASIDRIIYGYTF.

The V gene is TRBV3-1 (or the pseudogene TRBV3-2), the J gene TRBJ1-1; perhaps TRBD1 as D (5 bases). V was trimmed by 4 bases and J by 6 bases, leaving 15 bases between them. Germline CDR1 reads LGHDT; CDR2 reads YNNKEL (reference sequence). The CDR3 is made up of 14 amino acids. The CDR3 spells CASSPSRGRAEAFF. The DNA of the CDR3 is TGTGCCAGCAGCCCGTCTAGGGGTCGGGCTGAAGCTTTCTTT.

Regarding this clone: A far larger clone is one nucleotide away, so this likely arose from a read error. The rearrangement joins TRBV7-3 to TRBJ2-2; D possibly corresponds to TRBD1 (6 bases). Germline V gene data show CDR1 as SGHTA and CDR2 as FQGTGA. Trimming removed 5 bases at V and 1 base at J, with 8 bases between. The CDR3 is 14 amino acids. The CDR3 here is CASSRGQNTGELFF. Written as DNA, the CDR3 is TGTGCCAGCAGCCGGGGACAGAACACCGGGGAGCTGTTTTTT.

This clone was counted a few times. This may come from a read error, since a much larger clone is one base off. The chain links TRBV7-6 to TRBJ1-1; weak D call: TRBD1 (5 bases). V dropped 0 bases and J dropped 1 base, with 6 bases sitting between them. Germline values: CDR1 SGHVS, CDR2 FNYEAQ. The CDR3 consists of 14 residues. This chain's CDR3 is CASSLAQGNTEAFF. CDR3 DNA sequence: TGTGCCAGCAGCTTAGCGCAGGGGAACACTGAAGCTTTCTTT.

Comment on this clone: This same CDR3 is encoded by further DNA sequences in the sample. The chain employs TRBV11-3 and TRBJ2-3, with D tentatively TRBD1 (6 bases). The germline V gene encodes CDR1 SGHNT and CDR2 YENEEA. The CDR3 has 14 residues. With 1 base removed from V and 1 base from J, the gap between germline ends came to 6 bases. CDR3 sequence reads: CASSLGQGTDTQYF. Written as DNA, the CDR3 is TGTGCCAGCAGCTTAGGACAGGGCACAGATACGCAGTATTTT. The complete variable domain, with remaining parts taken from reference TRBV11-3 and TRBJ2-3, reads EAGVVQSPRYKIIEKKQPVAFWCNPISGHNTLYWYLQNLGQGPELLIRYENEEAVDDSQLPKDRFSAERLKGVDSTLKIQPAELGDSAVYLCASSLGQGTDTQYFGPGTRLTVL.

This chain uses TRBV6-5 with TRBJ1-5, with 7 bases fitting TRBD1. The ends lost 6 bases at V and 0 bases at J; junction bases unmatched: 5. The CDR3 length is 15 residues. The germline V gene encodes CDR1 MNHEY and CDR2 SVGAGI. The CDR3 spells CASRSDRHSNQPQHF. Written as DNA, the CDR3 is TGTGCCAGCAGATCGGACAGGCATAGCAATCAGCCCCAGCATTTT.

The chain couples TRBV2 to TRBJ1-1, with 10 bases identical to TRBD1. This CDR3 is built from 15 residues. Germline CDR1 and CDR2: SNHLY and FYNNEI. The V and J ends lost 6 bases and 6 bases, in that order; junction bases with no gene match: 10. In DNA, the CDR3 is TGTGCCAGCAGCCCGACAGGGGGCGCGTTCGCTGAAGCTTTCTTT. Translation gives CASSPTGGAFAEAFF.